This T cell receptor (beta chain) was recorded in a study of cytomegalovirus exposure and HLA in healthy donors. This CDR3 region has 14 residues. Germline CDR1 reads SGHNT; CDR2 reads YYREEE (reference sequence). J was trimmed by 1 base and V by 1 base; bases with no gene match: 0. With 60 Vbeta and 13 Jbeta primers, the PCR was carried out. Here immunoSEQ multiplex PCR was the method, and the copy in TCRdb shows in-frame clones only, minus some. The sample lists about 130,000 clones, approximately 74% seen once, with 3.5% to 4.5% in the top ten. The genes are TRBV5-4 and TRBJ2-3; the match to TRBD2 covers 7 bases. Sequencing used PBMCs. This TCR derives from a man between 35 and 55 years old in good health and CMV-seropositive. The CDR3: CASSLRGGTDTQYF. The CDR3 DNA reads as TGTGCCAGCAGCTTGCGGGGGGGCACAGATACGCAGTATTTT.